This T cell receptor beta chain was documented in a study of cytomegalovirus exposure and HLA in healthy donors. Study-wide results and caveats: According to an earlier analysis, most TCR beta V segments yielded productive rearrangements about 87% or about 30% of the time.

A note on this clone: The antigen remains undetermined.

V lost 1 base to trimming and J lost 8 bases; unmatched junction nucleotides: 7. Germline values: CDR1 SEHNR, CDR2 FQNEAQ (reference sequence). This CDR3 has 14 amino acids. PCR amplification relied on 60 Vbeta primers (plus 13 Jbeta primers). The table came from immunoSEQ multiplex PCR; TCRdb's copy has only in-frame clones and leaves some out. The sample has 150,000 to 200,000 clones, around 78% seen once. The gene calls are TRBV7-9 and TRBJ2-7; 8 nucleotides align to TRBD1. The sequenced sample consisted of PBMCs. The receptor's source is a young man in good health and CMV-seronegative. The CDR3 coding sequence is TGTGCCAGCAGCTTAGGGGACAGGCCCAAGCAGCAGTACTTC. Its protein product is CASSLGDRPKQQYF.